This is a list of T cell receptor beta chains from one sample in a study of vaccination and CD4 T cells after COVID-19. TCRdb analysed the PCR reads with MiXCR anew, one entry per CDR3 protein. The top ten clones hold 10% to 15% of a sample with about 12,000 distinct CDR3 sequences, approximately 57% of them seen once. Their antigens remain unidentified. Sequenced: CD4+ T cells from blood, cultured in vitro. All receptors derive from a human donor who had recovered from COVID-19. Both conserved end residues are part of each CDR3. A D gene is named only where the DNA matches it firmly. Where a row states a size, it is once, few, many or the class of an expanded clone; other rows omit it.

TRBJ2-5 | - | TRBV7-2 | - | CASSLDRRTETQYF | TGTGCCAGCAGCTTAGATCGCAGAACGGAGACCCAGTACTTC
TRBJ2-3 | few | TRBV6-2/TRBV6-3 | - | CASVGTLEGDTQYF | TGTGCCAGCGTAGGCACACTAGAAGGAGATACGCAGTATTTT
TRBJ2-1 | - | TRBV5-4 | TRBD2 | CASNDWTSGSNEQFF | TGTGCCAGCAACGATTGGACTAGCGGGAGCAATGAGCAGTTCTTC
TRBJ1-5 | - | TRBV4-2 | - | CASSSGFGNQPQHF | TGTGCCAGCAGCTCGGGGTTTGGCAATCAGCCCCAGCATTTT
TRBJ1-5 | - | TRBV24-1 | - | CATSDTGGDQPQHF | TGTGCCACCAGCGATACGGGGGGTGATCAGCCCCAGCATTTT
TRBJ1-5 | once | TRBV20-1 | - | CSARDMGNGPQHF | TGCAGTGCTAGAGATATGGGAAATGGGCCCCAGCATTTT
TRBJ2-5 | - | TRBV2 | TRBD2 | CASQREKTQYF | TGTGCCAGCCAGCGGGAGAAGACCCAGTACTTC
TRBJ1-3 | - | TRBV28 | - | CASSFQPMNTIYF | TGTGCCAGCAGTTTCCAACCCATGAACACCATATATTTT
TRBJ2-3 | few | TRBV6-5 | TRBD2 | CASSSILAVNTDTQYF | TGTGCCAGCAGTTCAATACTAGCGGTTAACACAGATACGCAGTATTTT
TRBJ2-2 | - | TRBV7-6 | TRBD2 | CASSFTSGPTGELFF | TGTGCCAGCAGCTTCACTAGCGGGCCCACCGGGGAGCTGTTTTTT
TRBJ2-7 | once | TRBV6-5 | TRBD1 | CASSWTGKSSYEQYF | TGTGCCAGCAGTTGGACAGGGAAGAGCTCCTACGAGCAGTACTTC
TRBJ2-7 | once | TRBV2 | - | CASSEIAYEQYF | TGTGCCAGCAGTGAAATAGCCTACGAGCAGTACTTC